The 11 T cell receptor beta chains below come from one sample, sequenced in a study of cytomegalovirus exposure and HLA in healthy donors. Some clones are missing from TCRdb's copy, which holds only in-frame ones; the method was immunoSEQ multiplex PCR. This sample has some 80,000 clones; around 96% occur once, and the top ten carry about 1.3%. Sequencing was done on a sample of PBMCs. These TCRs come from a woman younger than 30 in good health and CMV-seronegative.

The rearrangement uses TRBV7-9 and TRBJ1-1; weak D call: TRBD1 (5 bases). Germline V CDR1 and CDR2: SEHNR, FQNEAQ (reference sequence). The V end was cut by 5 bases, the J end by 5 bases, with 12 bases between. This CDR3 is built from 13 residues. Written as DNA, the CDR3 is TGTGCCAGCAGCCTCGGGGGGGTTACTGAAGCTTTCTTT. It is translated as CASSLGGVTEAFF. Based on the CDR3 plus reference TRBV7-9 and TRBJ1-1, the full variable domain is DTGVSQNPRHKITKRGQNVTFRCDPISEHNRLYWYRQTLGQGPEFLTYFQNEAQLEKSRLLSDRFSAERPKGSFSTLEIQRTEQGDSAMYLCASSLGGVTEAFFGQGTRLTVV.

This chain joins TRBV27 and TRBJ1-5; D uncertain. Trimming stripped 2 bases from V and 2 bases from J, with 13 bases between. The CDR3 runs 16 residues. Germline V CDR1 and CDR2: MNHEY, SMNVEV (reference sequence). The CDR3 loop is CASSLISVGGNQPQHF. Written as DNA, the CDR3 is TGTGCCAGCAGTTTAATAAGCGTTGGAGGCAATCAGCCCCAGCATTTT.

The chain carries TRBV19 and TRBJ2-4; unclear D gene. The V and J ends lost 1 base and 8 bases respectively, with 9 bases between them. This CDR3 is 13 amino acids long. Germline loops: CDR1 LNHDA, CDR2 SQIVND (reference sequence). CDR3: CASSIAFSDIQYF. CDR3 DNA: TGTGCCAGTAGTATAGCTTTTTCCGACATTCAGTACTTC.

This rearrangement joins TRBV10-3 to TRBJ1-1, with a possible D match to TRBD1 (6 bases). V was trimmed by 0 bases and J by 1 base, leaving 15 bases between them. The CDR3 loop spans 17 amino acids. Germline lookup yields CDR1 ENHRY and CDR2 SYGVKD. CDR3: CAISESDLWTANTEAFF. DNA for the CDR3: TGTGCCATCAGTGAGTCCGACTTATGGACAGCGAACACTGAAGCTTTCTTT.

This chain's CDR3 is CATSWTSGTSGEQYF. The CDR3 DNA sequence: TGTGCCACCTCATGGACTAGCGGGACCTCTGGGGAGCAGTACTTC. The chain links TRBV19 to TRBJ2-7, with 12 bases fitting TRBD2. The CDR3 has 15 residues. The junction had 14 bases not matched to a gene; V was cut back by 10 bases and J by 7 bases. CDR1 and CDR2 from the germline V gene are LNHDA and SQIVND (reference sequence).

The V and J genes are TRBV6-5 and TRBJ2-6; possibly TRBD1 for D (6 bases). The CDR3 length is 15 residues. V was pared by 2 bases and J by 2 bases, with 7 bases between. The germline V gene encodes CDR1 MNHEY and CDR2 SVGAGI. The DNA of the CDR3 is TGTGCCAGCAGTTACGAGGGGGCTGGGGCCAACGTCCTGACTTTC. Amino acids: CASSYEGAGANVLTF.

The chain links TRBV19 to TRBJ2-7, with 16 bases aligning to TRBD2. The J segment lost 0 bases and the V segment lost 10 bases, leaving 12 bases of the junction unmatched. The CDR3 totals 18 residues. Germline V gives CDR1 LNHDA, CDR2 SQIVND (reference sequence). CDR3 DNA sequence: TGTGCCACCGATCCCGGGACTAGCGGGAGGGCCTTCTCCTACGAGCAGTACTTC. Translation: CATDPGTSGRAFSYEQYF. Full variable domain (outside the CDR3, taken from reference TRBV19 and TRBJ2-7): DGGITQSPKYLFRKEGQNVTLSCEQNLNHDAMYWYRQDPGQGLRLIYYSQIVNDFQKGDIAEGYSVSREKKESFPLTVTSAQKNPTAFYLCATDPGTSGRAFSYEQYFGPGTRLTVT.

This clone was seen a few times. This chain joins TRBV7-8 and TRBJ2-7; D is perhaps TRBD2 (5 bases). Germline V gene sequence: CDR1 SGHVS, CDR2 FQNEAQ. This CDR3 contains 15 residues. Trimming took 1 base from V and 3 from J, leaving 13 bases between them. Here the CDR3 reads CASSLELGGYYEQYF. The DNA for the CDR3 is TGTGCCAGCAGCTTAGAACTGGGCGGGTACTACGAGCAGTACTTC.

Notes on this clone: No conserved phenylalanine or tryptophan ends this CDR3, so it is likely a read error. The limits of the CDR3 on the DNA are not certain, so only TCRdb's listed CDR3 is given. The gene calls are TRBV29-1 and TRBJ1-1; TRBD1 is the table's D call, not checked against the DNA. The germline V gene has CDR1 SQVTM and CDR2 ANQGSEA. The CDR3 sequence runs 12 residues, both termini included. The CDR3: CSVGQGAIVAFS.

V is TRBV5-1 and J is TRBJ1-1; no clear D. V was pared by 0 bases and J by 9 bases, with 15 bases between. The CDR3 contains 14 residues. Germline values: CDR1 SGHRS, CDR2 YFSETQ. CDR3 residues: CASSLDMGPNQAFF. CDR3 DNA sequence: TGCGCCAGCAGCTTGGATATGGGCCCAAATCAAGCTTTCTTT.

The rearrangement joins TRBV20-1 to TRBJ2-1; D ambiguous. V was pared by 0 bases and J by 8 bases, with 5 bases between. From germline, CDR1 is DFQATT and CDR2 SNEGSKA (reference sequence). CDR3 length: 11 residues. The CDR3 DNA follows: TGCAGTGCTAGAGAGGGCCATGAGCAGTTCTTC. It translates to CSAREGHEQFF.